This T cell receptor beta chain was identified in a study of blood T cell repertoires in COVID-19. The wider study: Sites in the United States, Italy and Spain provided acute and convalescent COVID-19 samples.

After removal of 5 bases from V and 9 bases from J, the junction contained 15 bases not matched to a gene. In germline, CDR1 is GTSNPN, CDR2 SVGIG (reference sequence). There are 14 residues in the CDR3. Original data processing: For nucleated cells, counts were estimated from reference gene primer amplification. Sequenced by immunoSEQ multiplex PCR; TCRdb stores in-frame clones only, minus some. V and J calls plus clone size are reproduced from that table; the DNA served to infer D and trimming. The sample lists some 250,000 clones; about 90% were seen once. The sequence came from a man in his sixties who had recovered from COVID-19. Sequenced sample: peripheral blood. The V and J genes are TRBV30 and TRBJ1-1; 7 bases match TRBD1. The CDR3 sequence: CAWRQDDRAGKAFF. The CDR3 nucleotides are TGTGCCTGGCGACAGGACGACAGGGCTGGGAAAGCTTTCTTT.